The entry that follows covers one T cell receptor beta chain sequence. Which antigen it targets is not known. Nothing much larger sits one base from this clone, and base qualities are not available. The immunoSEQ Assay, a bias-controlled multiplex PCR, was used to amplify TCRbeta CDR3 regions from genomic DNA. In the original analysis: The number of nucleated cells in each sample was estimated from the amplification of reference gene primers within the assay. Sequence reads were collapsed and filtered to measure the absolute abundance of every unique TCRbeta CDR3 rearrangement. For each sample, productive Simpson clonality was calculated as the square root of Simpson's diversity index over productive rearrangements. This immuneACCESS table, as held by TCRdb, lists in-frame sequences with V and J called but not all clones. Of the missing ones, under half trace to an unresolved V gene in checked studies; the others have no known cause. V and J calls and clone size are as listed in that table; D and trimming were resolved from the DNA. A total of about 140,000 clones appear in this sample, approximately 86% of them only once. The top ten clonotypes cover approximately 8.2% of the sample.

This specimen belongs to a study of blood T cell repertoires in COVID-19 (dated by TCRdb to 2019 to 2021). As for the study more broadly: The collaborator samples originated in the United States, Italy and Spain and spanned the acute and convalescent phases of COVID-19. Where HLA class I and class II types were available, the types were taken from metadata supplied by the sample provider, not from assay-based typing. Subjects who had been exposed to COVID-19, were actively infected with it, or had recovered from it provided the deeply sampled blood TCRbeta repertoires that made up the dataset. The samples were drawn from two sources: the first 160 participants of the ongoing ImmuneRACE study, and fewer than 1,500 subjects contributed by 6 global collaborators. The material from the prospective study consisted of cDNA or gDNA derived from T cells, B-cell-depleted T cells, or PBMCs. A freely available public database, intended as a resource for researchers studying the immune response to SARS-CoV-2, is where the repertoires were released. Nearly every sample came with metadata listing a de-identified subject ID, COVID-19 status, age in years and sex.

The trim is 5 bases for V and 9 bases for J, with a gap of 19 bases between the germline ends. CDR1 LGHDT and CDR2 YNNKEL are derived from the germline V gene (reference sequence). The CDR3, cysteine through phenylalanine, is 14 amino acids long. Of the read, only the CDR3 DNA is kept; its 42 bases are in frame from base 1. Collaborating institutions collected whole blood in K2EDTA tubes following their own protocols. For TCRbeta analysis, collaborators shipped samples as frozen whole blood, isolated PBMCs, or DNA extracted from either of those sample types. General findings and caveats noted by the study authors: Clinical and demographic metadata were provided uncurated, with the amount varying by source and participant.

The sequenced material came from peripheral blood. The clonotype originates from a woman aged 60-75 years with acute or convalescent COVID-19. The sequence joins TRBV3-1 (or the pseudogene TRBV3-2) to TRBJ2-5; no D gene can be assigned with confidence. The DNA is TGTGCCAGCAGCTTCGGCGGCGGTTCTCGTGCCCAGTACTTC. Its translation is CASSFGGGSRAQYF.